This T cell receptor (beta chain) is drawn from a study of OX40 agonist ivuxolimab in advanced cancers. Study-wide background: A diagnosis of hepatocellular carcinoma, melanoma, renal cell or head and neck cancer was present in dose-escalation patients. Study-wide findings and caveats: Partial responders at 0.1-3.0 mg/kg showed near-lowest clonal expansion. Nonresponders, in some cases, also had low normalized T-cell clonal expansion.

The V end was cut by 1 base, the J end by 3 bases, with 13 bases between. The CDR3 runs 16 residues. CDR1 is KGHSH and CDR2 is LQKENI in the germline V gene. Only in-frame clones appear in the TCRdb table, and some are missing; sequencing was by immunoSEQ multiplex PCR. The sample includes tens of thousands of clones, 80% to 85% of them seen just once. Peripheral blood came from all dose cohorts at three timepoints. With respect to this clone: As yet, its antigen is unknown.

The material was CD4+ or CD8+ T cells sorted from blood, obtained in a trial of the OX40 agonist ivuxolimab. This chain joins TRBV18 and TRBJ2-4; the D gene could be TRBD1 or TRBD2 (7 bases each). This receptor was taken from an adult with an advanced solid tumor such as melanoma, head and neck, liver or kidney cancer. The CDR3 region has the DNA TGTGCCAGCTCACCACTTCAGGGGGGGGACAAAAACATTCAGTACTTC. Its translation is CASSPLQGGDKNIQYF.